This T cell receptor (beta chain) was sequenced for a study of breast tumors, draining lymph nodes, adjacent tissues. Study outcomes and limitations: Compared with lymph nodes, tumors were less diverse; compared with nontumor tissue, more.

V lost 2 bases and J 0 bases, leaving 10 bases between the germline ends. Germline loops: CDR1 MNHEY, CDR2 SVGAGI. The CDR3 runs 16 residues. TCRdb reprocessed the multiplex PCR reads with MiXCR, giving one entry per CDR3 protein. In the table there are about 100,000 distinct CDR3 sequences, 21% of which are singletons. This clonotype was seen more than once but under ten times. Its target is not known. Axillary draining lymph nodes of breast cancer patients supplied the node samples. The sequence derives from a female donor with breast cancer. Some clones in this sample may be carry-over from other donors' samples. Sequencing was carried out using axillary lymph node tissue. The V and J genes are TRBV6-5 and TRBJ2-2; no definite D call. For the CDR3, the DNA is TGTGCCAGCAGTTACCTGTCCGCCCCGAACACCGGGGAGCTGTTTTTT. Its translation: CASSYLSAPNTGELFF.